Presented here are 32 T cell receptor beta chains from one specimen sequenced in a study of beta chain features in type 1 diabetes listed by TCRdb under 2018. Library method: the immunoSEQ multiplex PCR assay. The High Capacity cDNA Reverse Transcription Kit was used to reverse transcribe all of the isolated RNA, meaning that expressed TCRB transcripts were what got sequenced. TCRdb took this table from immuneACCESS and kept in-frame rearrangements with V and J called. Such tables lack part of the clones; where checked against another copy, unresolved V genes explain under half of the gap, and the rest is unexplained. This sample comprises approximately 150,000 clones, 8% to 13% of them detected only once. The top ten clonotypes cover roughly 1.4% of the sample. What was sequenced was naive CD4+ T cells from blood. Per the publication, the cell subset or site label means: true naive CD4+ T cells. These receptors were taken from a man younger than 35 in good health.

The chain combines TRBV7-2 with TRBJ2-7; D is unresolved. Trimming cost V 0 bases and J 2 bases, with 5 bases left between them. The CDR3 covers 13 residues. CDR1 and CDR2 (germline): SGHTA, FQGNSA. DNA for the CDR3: TGTGCCAGCAGCTTAGCCTCCGCCTACGAGCAGTACTTC. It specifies CASSLASAYEQYF.

This CDR3 is CASSGYNSPLHF. CDR3 nucleotides: TGTGCCAGCTCAGGGTATAATTCACCCCTCCACTTT. J is TRBJ1-6 and V is TRBV9, with D possibly matching TRBD1 (5 bases). Trimming removed 7 bases at V and 4 bases at J, with 6 bases between. CDR1 is SGDLS and CDR2 is YYNGEE in the germline V gene. The CDR3 totals 12 residues.

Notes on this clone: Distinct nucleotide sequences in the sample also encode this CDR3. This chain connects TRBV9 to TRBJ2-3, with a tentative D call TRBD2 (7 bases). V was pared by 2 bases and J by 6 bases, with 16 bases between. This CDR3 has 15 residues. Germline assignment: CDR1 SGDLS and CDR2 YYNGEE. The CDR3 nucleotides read TGTGCCAGCAGCGTTCGTGGGGGGGCCCCTGATACGCAGTATTTT. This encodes CASSVRGGAPDTQYF.

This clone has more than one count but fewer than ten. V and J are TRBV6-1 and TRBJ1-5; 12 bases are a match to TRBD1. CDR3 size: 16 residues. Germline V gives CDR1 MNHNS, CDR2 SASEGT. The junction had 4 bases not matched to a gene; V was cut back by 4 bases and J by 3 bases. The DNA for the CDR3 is TGTGCCAGCAGTGCGGCGGGACAGGGGGCCAATCAGCCCCAGCATTTT. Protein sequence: CASSAAGQGANQPQHF.

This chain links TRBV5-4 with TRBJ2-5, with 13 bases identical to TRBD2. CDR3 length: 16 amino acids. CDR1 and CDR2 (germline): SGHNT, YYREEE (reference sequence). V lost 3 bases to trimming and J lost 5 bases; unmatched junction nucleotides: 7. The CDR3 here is CASSWGTSGAGETQYF. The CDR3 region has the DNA TGTGCCAGCAGCTGGGGGACTAGCGGGGCCGGGGAGACCCAGTACTTC.

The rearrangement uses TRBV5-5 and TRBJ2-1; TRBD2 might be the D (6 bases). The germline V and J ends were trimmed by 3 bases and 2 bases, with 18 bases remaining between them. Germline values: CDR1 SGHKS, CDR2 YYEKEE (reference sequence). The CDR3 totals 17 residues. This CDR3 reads CASSSTLAVRAYNEQFF. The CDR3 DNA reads TGTGCCAGCAGCTCGACTTTAGCGGTGCGAGCCTACAATGAGCAGTTCTTC. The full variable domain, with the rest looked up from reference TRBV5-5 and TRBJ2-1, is DAGVTQSPTHLIKTRGQQVTLRCSPISGHKSVSWYQQVLGQGPQFIFQYYEKEERGRGNFPDRFSARQFPNYSSELNVNALLLGDSALYLCASSSTLAVRAYNEQFFGPGTRLTVL.

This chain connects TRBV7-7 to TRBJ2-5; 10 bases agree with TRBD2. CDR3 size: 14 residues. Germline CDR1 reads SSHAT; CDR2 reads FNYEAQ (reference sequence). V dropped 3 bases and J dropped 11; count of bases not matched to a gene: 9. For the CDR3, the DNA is TGTGCCAGCAGCTTTAGCGGGGGGCCCTGGGAGCAGTACTTC. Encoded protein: CASSFSGGPWEQYF.

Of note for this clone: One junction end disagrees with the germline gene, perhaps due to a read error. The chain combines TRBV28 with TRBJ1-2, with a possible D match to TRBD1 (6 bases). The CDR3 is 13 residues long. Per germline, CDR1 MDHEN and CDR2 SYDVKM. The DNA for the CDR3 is TGTGCCAACAGTTTGCAGGACAGCTATGGCTACACCTTC. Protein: CANSLQDSYGYTF.

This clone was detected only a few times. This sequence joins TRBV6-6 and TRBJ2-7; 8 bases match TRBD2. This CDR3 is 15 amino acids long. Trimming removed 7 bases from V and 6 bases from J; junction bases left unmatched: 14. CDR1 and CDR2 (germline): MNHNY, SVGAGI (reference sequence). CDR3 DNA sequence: TGTGCCAGCACCACGGGGGGGGGTTTCCCCGCCGAGCAGTACTTC. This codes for CASTTGGGFPAEQYF.

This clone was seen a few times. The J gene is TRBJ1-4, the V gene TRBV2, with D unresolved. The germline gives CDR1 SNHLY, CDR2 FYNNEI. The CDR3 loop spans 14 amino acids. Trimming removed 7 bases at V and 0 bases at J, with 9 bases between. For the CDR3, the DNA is TGTGCCAGCACTCGAGGAGCAACTAATGAAAAACTGTTTTTT. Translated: CASTRGATNEKLFF.

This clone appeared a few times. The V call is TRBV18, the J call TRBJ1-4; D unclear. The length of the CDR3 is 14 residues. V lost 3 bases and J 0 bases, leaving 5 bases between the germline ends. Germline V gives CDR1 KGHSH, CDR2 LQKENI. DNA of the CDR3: TGTGCCAGCTCACCGGTAGCAACTAATGAAAAACTGTTTTTT. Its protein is CASSPVATNEKLFF.

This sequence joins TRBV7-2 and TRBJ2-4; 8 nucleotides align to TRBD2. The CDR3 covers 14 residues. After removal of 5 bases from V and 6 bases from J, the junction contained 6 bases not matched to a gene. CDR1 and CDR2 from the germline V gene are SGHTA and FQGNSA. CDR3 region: CASSAGGGRNIQYF. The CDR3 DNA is TGTGCCAGCAGCGCGGGGGGTGGTCGAAACATTCAGTACTTC. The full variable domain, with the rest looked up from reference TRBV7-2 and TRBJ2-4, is GAGVSQSPSNKVTEKGKDVELRCDPISGHTALYWYRQSLGQGLEFLIYFQGNSAPDKSGLPSDRFSAERTGGSVSTLTIQRTQQEDSAVYLCASSAGGGRNIQYFGAGTRLSVL.

This chain's CDR3 is CASRGTGALSYEQYF. The CDR3 nucleotides are TGTGCCAGCAGGGGTACAGGGGCCCTCTCCTACGAGCAGTACTTC. The chain employs TRBV27 and TRBJ2-7, with 7 bases identical to TRBD1. Germline CDR1 reads MNHEY; CDR2 reads SMNVEV (reference sequence). The CDR3 covers 15 residues. V shed 6 bases, J shed 0 bases, and the junction held 8 bases outside the gene matches.

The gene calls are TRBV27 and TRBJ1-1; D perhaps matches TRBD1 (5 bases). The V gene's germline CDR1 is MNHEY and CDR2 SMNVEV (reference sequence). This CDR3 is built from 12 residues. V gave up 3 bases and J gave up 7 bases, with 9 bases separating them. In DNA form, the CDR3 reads TGTGCCAGCAGTTTGTGGAGGGGTGAAGCTTTCTTT. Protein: CASSLWRGEAFF.

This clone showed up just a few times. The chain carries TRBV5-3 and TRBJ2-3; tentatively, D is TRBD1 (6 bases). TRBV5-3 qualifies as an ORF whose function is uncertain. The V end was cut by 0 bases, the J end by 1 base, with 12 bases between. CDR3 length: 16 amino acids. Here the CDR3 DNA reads TGTGCCAGAAGCTTGGATACAGGGAACCGCACAGATACGCAGTATTTT. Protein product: CARSLDTGNRTDTQYF.

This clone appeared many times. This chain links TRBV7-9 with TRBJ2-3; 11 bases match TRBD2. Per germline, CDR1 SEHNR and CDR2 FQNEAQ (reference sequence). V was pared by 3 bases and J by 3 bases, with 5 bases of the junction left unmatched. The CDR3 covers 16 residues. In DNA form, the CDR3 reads TGTGCCAGCAGCTTTCGACTAGCGGGGATGACAGATACGCAGTATTTT. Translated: CASSFRLAGMTDTQYF.

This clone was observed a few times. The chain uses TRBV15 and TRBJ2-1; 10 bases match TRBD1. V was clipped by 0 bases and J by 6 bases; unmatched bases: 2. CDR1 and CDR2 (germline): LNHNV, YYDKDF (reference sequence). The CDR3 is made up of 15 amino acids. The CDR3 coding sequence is TGTGCCACCAGCAGAGATAGGGACAGGGGCAATGAGCAGTTCTTC. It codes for CATSRDRDRGNEQFF. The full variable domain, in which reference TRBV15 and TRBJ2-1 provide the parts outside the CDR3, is DAMVIQNPRYQVTQFGKPVTLSCSQTLNHNVMYWYQQKSSQAPKLLFHYYDKDFNNEADTPDNFQSRRPNTSFCFLDIRSPGLGDTAMYLCATSRDRDRGNEQFFGPGTRLTVL.

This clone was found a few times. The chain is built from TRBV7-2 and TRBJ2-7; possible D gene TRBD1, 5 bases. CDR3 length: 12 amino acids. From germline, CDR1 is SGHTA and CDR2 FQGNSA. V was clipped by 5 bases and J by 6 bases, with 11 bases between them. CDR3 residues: CASSPPQGEQYF. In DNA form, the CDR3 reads TGTGCCAGCAGCCCACCCCAGGGCGAGCAGTACTTC.

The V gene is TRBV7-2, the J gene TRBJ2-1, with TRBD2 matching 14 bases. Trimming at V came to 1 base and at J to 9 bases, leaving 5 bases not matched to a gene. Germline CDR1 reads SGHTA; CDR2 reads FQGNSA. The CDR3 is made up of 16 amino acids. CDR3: CASSLERLAGGREQFF. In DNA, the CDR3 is TGTGCCAGCAGCTTAGAACGACTAGCGGGGGGGCGTGAGCAGTTCTTC.

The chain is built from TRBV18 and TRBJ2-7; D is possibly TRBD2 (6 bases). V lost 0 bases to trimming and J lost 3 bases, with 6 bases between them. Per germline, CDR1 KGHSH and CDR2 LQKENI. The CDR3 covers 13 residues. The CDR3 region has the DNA TGTGCCAGCTCACCACCGGGGGGCTACGAGCAGTACTTC. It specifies CASSPPGGYEQYF.

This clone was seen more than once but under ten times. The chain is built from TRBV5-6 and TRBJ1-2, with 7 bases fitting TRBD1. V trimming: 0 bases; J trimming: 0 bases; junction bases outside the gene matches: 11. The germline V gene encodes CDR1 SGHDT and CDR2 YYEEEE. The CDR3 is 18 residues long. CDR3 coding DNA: TGTGCCAGCAGCTTGGCGTTGTGGAGGGGGCCTTCTAACTATGGCTACACCTTC. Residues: CASSLALWRGPSNYGYTF.

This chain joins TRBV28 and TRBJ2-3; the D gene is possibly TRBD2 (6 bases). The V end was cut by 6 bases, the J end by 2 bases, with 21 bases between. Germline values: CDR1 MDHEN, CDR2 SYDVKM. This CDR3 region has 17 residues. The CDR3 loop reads CASSGADAGGSTDTQYF. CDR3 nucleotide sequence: TGTGCCAGCAGCGGGGCGGACGCCGGGGGATCCACAGATACGCAGTATTTT.

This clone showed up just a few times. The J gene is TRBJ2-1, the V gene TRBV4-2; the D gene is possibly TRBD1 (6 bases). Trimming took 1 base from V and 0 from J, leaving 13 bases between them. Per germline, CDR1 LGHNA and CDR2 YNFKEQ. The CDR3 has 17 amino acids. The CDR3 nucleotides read TGTGCCAGCAGCCAAGGGGGGCTCACCTACTCCTACAATGAGCAGTTCTTC. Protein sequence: CASSQGGLTYSYNEQFF.

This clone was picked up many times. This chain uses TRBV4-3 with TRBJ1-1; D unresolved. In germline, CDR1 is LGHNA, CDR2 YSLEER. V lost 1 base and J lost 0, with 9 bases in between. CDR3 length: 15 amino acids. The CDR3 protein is CASSQGQSLNTEAFF. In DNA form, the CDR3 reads TGCGCCAGCAGCCAAGGGCAGTCGTTGAACACTGAAGCTTTCTTT.

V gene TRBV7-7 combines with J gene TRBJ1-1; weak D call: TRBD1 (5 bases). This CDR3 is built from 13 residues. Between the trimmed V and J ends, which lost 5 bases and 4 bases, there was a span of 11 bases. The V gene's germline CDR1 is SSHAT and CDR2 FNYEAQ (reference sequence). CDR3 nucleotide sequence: TGTGCCAGCAGCCCCCAGGGTTCCACTGAAGCTTTCTTT. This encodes CASSPQGSTEAFF.

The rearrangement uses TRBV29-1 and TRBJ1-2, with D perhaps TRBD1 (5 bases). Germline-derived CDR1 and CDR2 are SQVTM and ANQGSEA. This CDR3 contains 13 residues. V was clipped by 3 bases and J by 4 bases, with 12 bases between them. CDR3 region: CSVDWDRGYGYTF. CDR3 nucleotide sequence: TGCAGCGTTGATTGGGATAGGGGCTATGGCTACACCTTC.

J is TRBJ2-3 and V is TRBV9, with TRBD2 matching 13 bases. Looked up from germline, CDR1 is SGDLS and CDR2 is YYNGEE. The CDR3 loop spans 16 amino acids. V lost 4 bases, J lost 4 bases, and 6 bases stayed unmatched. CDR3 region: CASSTRLAGGPDTQYF. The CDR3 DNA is TGTGCCAGCAGCACCCGACTAGCGGGGGGCCCAGATACGCAGTATTTT.

The CDR3 is CASSRGTVVNSPLHF. The CDR3, as DNA: TGTGCCAGCAGCCGAGGGACAGTAGTTAATTCACCCCTCCACTTT. The chain uses TRBV4-2 and TRBJ1-6, with 7 bases that match TRBD1. The CDR3 is 15 residues long. V gave up 4 bases and J gave up 6 bases; unmatched junction bases: 6. CDR1 is LGHNA and CDR2 is YNFKEQ in the germline V gene.

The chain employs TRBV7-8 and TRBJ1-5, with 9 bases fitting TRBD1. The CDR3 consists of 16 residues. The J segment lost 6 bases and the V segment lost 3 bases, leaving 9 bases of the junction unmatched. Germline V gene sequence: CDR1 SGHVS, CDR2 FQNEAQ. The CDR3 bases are TGTGCCAGCAGCTTCTCCCTCGGACAGGGGATTCAGCCCCAGCATTTT. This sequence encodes CASSFSLGQGIQPQHF.

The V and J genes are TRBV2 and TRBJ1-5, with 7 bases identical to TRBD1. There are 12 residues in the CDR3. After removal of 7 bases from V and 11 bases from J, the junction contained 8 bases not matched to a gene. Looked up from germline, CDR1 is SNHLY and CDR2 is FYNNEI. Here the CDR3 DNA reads TGTGCCAGCACCCTGGACAGGTGGGCCCAGCATTTT. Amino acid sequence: CASTLDRWAQHF.

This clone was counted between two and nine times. The CDR3 spells CAISESWGLINIQYF. CDR3 nucleotides: TGTGCCATCAGTGAGTCATGGGGGCTTATAAACATTCAGTACTTC. The V and J genes are TRBV10-3 and TRBJ2-4; possible D gene TRBD1, 6 bases. Germline CDR1 is ENHRY and CDR2 is SYGVKD. This CDR3 spans 15 amino acids. V lost 0 bases and J lost 6, with 12 bases in between.

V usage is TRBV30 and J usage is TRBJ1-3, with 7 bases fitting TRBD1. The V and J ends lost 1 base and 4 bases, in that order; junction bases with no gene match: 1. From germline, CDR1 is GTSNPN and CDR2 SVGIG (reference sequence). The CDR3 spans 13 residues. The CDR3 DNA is TGTGCCTGGAGTGCAGGGGGGGGAAACACCATATATTTT. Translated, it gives CAWSAGGGNTIYF.